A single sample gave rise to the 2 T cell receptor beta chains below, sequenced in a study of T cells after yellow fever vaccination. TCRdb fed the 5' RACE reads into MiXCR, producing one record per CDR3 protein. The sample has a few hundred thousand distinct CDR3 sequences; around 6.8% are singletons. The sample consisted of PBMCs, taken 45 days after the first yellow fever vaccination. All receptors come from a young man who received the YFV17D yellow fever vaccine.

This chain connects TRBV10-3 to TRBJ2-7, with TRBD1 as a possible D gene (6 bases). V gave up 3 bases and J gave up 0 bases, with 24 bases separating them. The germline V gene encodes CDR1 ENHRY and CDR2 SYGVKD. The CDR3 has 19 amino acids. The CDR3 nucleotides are TGTGCCATCAGTGAAGATTTGGGGTTAGGGGCAGGGGACTCCTACGAGCAGTACTTC. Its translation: CAISEDLGLGAGDSYEQYF.

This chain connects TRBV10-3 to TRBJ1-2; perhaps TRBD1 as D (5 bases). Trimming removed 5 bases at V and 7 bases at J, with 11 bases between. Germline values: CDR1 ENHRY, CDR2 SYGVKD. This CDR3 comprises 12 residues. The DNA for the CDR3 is TGTGCCATCAGTCCCACGGGGGGTGGCTACACCTTC. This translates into CAISPTGGGYTF.